Listed here are 24 T cell receptor beta chains from one sample, sequenced in a study of cytomegalovirus exposure and HLA in healthy donors. The assay was immunoSEQ multiplex PCR, and TCRdb's table has in-frame clones only and misses some. Altogether some 310,000 clones are present, nearly 90% being singletons, with the ten largest covering roughly 0.96%. Material for sequencing was PBMCs. These receptors all come from a man aged 25 to 45 in good health and CMV-seronegative.

The V and J genes are TRBV28 and TRBJ1-5; D possibly corresponds to TRBD1 (6 bases). V dropped 5 bases and J dropped 0 bases, with 8 bases sitting between them. Germline assignment: CDR1 MDHEN and CDR2 SYDVKM. This CDR3 comprises 14 residues. As DNA, the CDR3 is TGTGCCAGCAGTGGACAGAGTAGCAATCAGCCCCAGCATTTT. Translating it yields CASSGQSSNQPQHF. Together with reference TRBV28 and TRBJ1-5, the CDR3 gives the full variable domain: DVKVTQSSRYLVKRTGEKVFLECVQDMDHENMFWYRQDPGLGLRLIYFSYDVKMKEKGDIPEGYSVSREKKERFSLILESASTNQTSMYLCASSGQSSNQPQHFGDGTRLSIL.

The rearrangement uses TRBV6-5 and TRBJ2-4; D perhaps matches TRBD2 (5 bases). Germline lookup yields CDR1 MNHEY and CDR2 SVGAGI. The germline V and J ends were trimmed by 6 bases and 3 bases, with 9 bases remaining between them. The CDR3 is 13 residues long. The CDR3 nucleotides are TGTGCCAGCAGCCCGGGGAGCAAAAACATTCAGTACTTC. The encoded protein is CASSPGSKNIQYF.

The chain is built from TRBV13 and TRBJ1-2; TRBD1 matches at 7 bases. Germline-derived CDR1 and CDR2 are PRHDT and FYEKMQ (reference sequence). Trimming at V came to 5 bases and at J to 4 bases, leaving 13 bases not matched to a gene. The CDR3 length is 16 residues. The CDR3 DNA reads as TGTGCCAGCAGCCCATCAACCGGGACAGTAAGCTATGGCTACACCTTC. As protein: CASSPSTGTVSYGYTF.

The CDR3 is CASSVVPGTGGAYYEQYF. CDR3 in DNA: TGTGCCAGCAGCGTAGTCCCCGGGACAGGGGGAGCCTACTACGAGCAGTACTTC. The rearrangement joins TRBV9 to TRBJ2-7, with 11 bases aligning to TRBD1. This CDR3 is 18 amino acids long. The J segment lost 3 bases and the V segment lost 0 bases, leaving 11 bases of the junction unmatched. Germline V lookup: CDR1 SGDLS, CDR2 YYNGEE.

The chain has TRBV4-3 and TRBJ2-3, with TRBD1 matching over 9 bases. In germline, CDR1 is LGHNA, CDR2 YSLEER. CDR3 length equals 15 residues. V shed 0 bases, J shed 5 bases, and the junction held 3 bases outside the gene matches. Written as DNA, the CDR3 is TGCGCCAGCAGCCAAGATCGACAGGGGGGAGATACGCAGTATTTT. It codes for CASSQDRQGGDTQYF.

The chain combines TRBV9 with TRBJ1-6; 7 nucleotides align to TRBD1. Looked up from germline, CDR1 is SGDLS and CDR2 is YYNGEE. Trimming at V came to 0 bases and at J to 9 bases, leaving 3 bases not matched to a gene. The CDR3 totals 14 residues. CDR3 coding DNA: TGTGCCAGCAGCGTAGGACAGGGCGGTTCACCCCTCCACTTT. It codes for CASSVGQGGSPLHF. Full variable domain (missing parts from reference TRBV9 and TRBJ1-6): DSGVTQTPKHLITATGQRVTLRCSPRSGDLSVYWYQQSLDQGLQFLIQYYNGEERAKGNILERFSAQQFPDLHSELNLSSLELGDSALYFCASSVGQGGSPLHFGNGTRLTVT.

V gene TRBV25-1 combines with J gene TRBJ1-1; D is possibly TRBD1 (6 bases). The V end lost 5 bases, the J end lost 8 bases, and 12 bases lay between the germline ends. Germline values: CDR1 MGHDK, CDR2 SYGVNS. The CDR3 is made up of 12 amino acids. For the CDR3, the DNA is TGTGCCAGCAGTTTGGGGGCAGGGGAAGCTTTCTTT. It is translated as CASSLGAGEAFF.

The rearrangement joins TRBV2 to TRBJ2-7, with D possibly matching TRBD1 (5 bases). CDR3 size: 11 residues. Germline CDR1 SNHLY, CDR2 FYNNEI. Trimming removed 10 bases from V and 0 bases from J, with 7 bases in between. CDR3 DNA: TGTGCCATCGACAGCTCCTACGAGCAGTACTTC. As protein: CAIDSSYEQYF. The whole variable domain, filled in from reference TRBV2 and TRBJ2-7, reads EPEVTQTPSHQVTQMGQEVILRCVPISNHLYFYWYRQILGQKVEFLVSFYNNEISEKSEIFDDQFSVERPDGSNFTLKIRSTKLEDSAMYFCAIDSSYEQYFGPGTRLTVT.

The chain employs TRBV27 and TRBJ2-1; D possibly corresponds to TRBD2 (5 bases). Trimming shortened V by 3 bases and J by 6 bases, and 9 bases separated the two germline ends. This CDR3 comprises 13 residues. CDR1 is MNHEY, CDR2 SMNVEV, per germline (reference sequence). The chain's CDR3 is CASSFFEGNEQFF. CDR3 DNA: TGTGCCAGCAGTTTTTTTGAGGGCAATGAGCAGTTCTTC.

The chain employs TRBV25-1 and TRBJ1-4; a weak D match, TRBD1 (5 bases). CDR1 MGHDK and CDR2 SYGVNS come from the germline V gene. V shed 3 bases and J shed 5 bases, with 10 bases lying between them. This CDR3 spans 14 amino acids. Here the CDR3 DNA reads TGTGCCAGCAGTGATGATAGACAGAATGAAAAACTGTTTTTT. Translation: CASSDDRQNEKLFF.

The rearrangement uses TRBV19 and TRBJ2-3, with D possibly being TRBD2 (5 bases). Germline CDR1 is LNHDA and CDR2 is SQIVND (reference sequence). There are 14 residues in the CDR3. Trimming took 7 bases from V and 7 from J, leaving 18 bases between them. CDR3 bases: TGTGCCAGTAAAACCGGCCCCGGGGTATATACGCAGTATTTT. It yields the protein CASKTGPGVYTQYF. Based on the CDR3 plus reference TRBV19 and TRBJ2-3, the full variable domain is DGGITQSPKYLFRKEGQNVTLSCEQNLNHDAMYWYRQDPGQGLRLIYYSQIVNDFQKGDIAEGYSVSREKKESFPLTVTSAQKNPTAFYLCASKTGPGVYTQYFGPGTRLTVL.

This rearrangement joins TRBV4-1 to TRBJ2-7; the D gene is possibly TRBD2 (6 bases). CDR1 is MGHRA and CDR2 is YSYEKL in the germline V gene. V was pared by 3 bases and J by 6 bases, with 18 bases between. This CDR3 spans 15 amino acids. The DNA of the CDR3 is TGCGCCAGCAGCCAGGAACCGCGGGAAGACCTCGAGCAGTACTTC. As protein: CASSQEPREDLEQYF.

This rearrangement joins TRBV11-2 to TRBJ2-7; possible D gene TRBD2, 8 bases. Germline V gene lookup returns CDR1 SGHAT and CDR2 FQNNGV. V lost 8 bases, J lost 2 bases, and 19 bases lay in between. The CDR3 runs to 15 residues. In DNA, the CDR3 is TGTGCCAGCCGGGAGGGGGCAGCGGCAACCTACGAGCAGTACTTC. Its translation is CASREGAAATYEQYF.

The chain links TRBV5-6 to TRBJ1-1; TRBD1 might be the D (6 bases). The CDR3 is 17 amino acids. Germline CDR1 and CDR2: SGHDT and YYEEEE. Trimming removed 2 bases from V and 1 base from J, with 18 bases in between. The CDR3 reads CASSFIRSGTKNTEAFF. Written as DNA, the CDR3 is TGTGCCAGCAGCTTCATCAGGTCGGGGACAAAGAACACTGAAGCTTTCTTT.

The CDR3 DNA sequence: TGTGCCAGCAGCAGAGCGAACTACGAGCAGTACTTC. Translation: CASSRANYEQYF. The chain carries TRBV5-6 and TRBJ2-7; D not resolved. CDR3 length equals 12 residues. Trimming took 4 bases from V and 3 from J, leaving 8 bases between them. Germline-derived CDR1 and CDR2 are SGHDT and YYEEEE. Based on the CDR3 plus reference TRBV5-6 and TRBJ2-7, the full variable domain is DAGVTQSPTHLIKTRGQQVTLRCSPKSGHDTVSWYQQALGQGPQFIFQYYEEEERQRGNFPDRFSGHQFPNYSSELNVNALLLGDSALYLCASSRANYEQYFGPGTRLTVT.

V is TRBV19 and J is TRBJ2-7; D is possibly TRBD1 (5 bases). Germline V gene lookup returns CDR1 LNHDA and CDR2 SQIVND (reference sequence). The CDR3 is 14 residues long. Trimming shortened V by 3 bases and J by 6 bases, and 15 bases separated the two germline ends. This chain's CDR3 is CASSMAGPFGEQYF. CDR3 nucleotides: TGTGCCAGTAGTATGGCAGGGCCTTTCGGCGAGCAGTACTTC.

This clone is a singleton in its sample. The chain joins TRBV27 to TRBJ1-5, with D tentatively TRBD1 (5 bases). The CDR3 covers 13 residues. Trimming left V 6 bases short and J 7 bases short, with 13 bases between. The V gene's germline CDR1 is MNHEY and CDR2 SMNVEV (reference sequence). CDR3 protein: CASRSSWGQPQHF. Here the CDR3 DNA reads TGTGCCAGCAGATCCAGTTGGGGCCAGCCCCAGCATTTT.

On this clone: Other DNA variants within this sample encode the same CDR3. The V and J genes are TRBV5-1 and TRBJ2-5; D is perhaps TRBD2 (5 bases). With 0 bases removed from V and 4 bases from J, the gap between germline ends came to 7 bases. This CDR3 is 13 amino acids long. Germline V lookup: CDR1 SGHRS, CDR2 YFSETQ. The CDR3 loop reads CASSLEGAETQYF. DNA for the CDR3: TGCGCCAGCAGCTTGGAGGGAGCAGAGACCCAGTACTTC.

V usage is TRBV5-4 and J usage is TRBJ1-5; D might be TRBD1 (6 bases). The CDR3 is 11 residues long. Germline CDR1 and CDR2: SGHNT and YYREEE (reference sequence). The CDR3 region is CANREHQPQHF. The CDR3 bases are TGTGCTAACAGGGAGCATCAGCCCCAGCATTTT.

This clone was seen only once. The chain carries TRBV6-1 and TRBJ2-1, with 8 bases matching TRBD1. V lost 6 bases and J lost 5; bases outside the gene matches: 3. The germline V gene encodes CDR1 MNHNS and CDR2 SASEGT. The CDR3 runs 13 residues. CDR3 nucleotides: TGTGCCAGCAGGGAACAGGGGGACAATGAGCAGTTCTTC. Translated, it gives CASREQGDNEQFF.

Written as DNA, the CDR3 is TGCGCCAGCAGCCAAGATGTGGACAGGGTCTATGGCTACACCTTC. Amino acids: CASSQDVDRVYGYTF. The rearrangement links TRBV4-1 to TRBJ1-2; 8 bases line up with TRBD1. The germline V gene has CDR1 MGHRA and CDR2 YSYEKL. There are 15 residues in the CDR3. J lost 4 bases, V lost 0 bases, and 4 bases had no gene match.

The chain recombines TRBV7-9 with TRBJ2-4, with 11 bases aligning to TRBD2. J lost 8 bases, V lost 5 bases, and 5 bases had no gene match. CDR3 length: 14 amino acids. CDR1 is SEHNR, CDR2 FQNEAQ, per germline (reference sequence). The CDR3 sequence is CASSHSGGVDIQYF. The CDR3 region has the DNA TGTGCCAGCAGCCATAGCGGGGGGGTAGACATTCAGTACTTC.

The chain carries TRBV19 and TRBJ1-1; weak D call: TRBD1 (6 bases). Trimming took off 5 bases at V and 1 base at J, with 23 bases between the two ends. CDR3 size: 18 residues. In germline, CDR1 is LNHDA, CDR2 SQIVND (reference sequence). The CDR3 region is CASSSMRQATAWNTEAFF. The CDR3 nucleotides are TGTGCCAGTAGTTCCATGAGACAGGCGACCGCTTGGAACACTGAAGCTTTCTTT.

The gene calls are TRBV4-1 and TRBJ1-1, with 9 bases fitting TRBD1. Germline V lookup: CDR1 MGHRA, CDR2 YSYEKL. The CDR3 is 16 amino acids. After removal of 3 bases from V and 9 bases from J, the junction contained 14 bases not matched to a gene. CDR3 amino acids: CASSQSSRQGESQAFF. Written as DNA, the CDR3 is TGCGCCAGCAGCCAGAGCTCCAGACAGGGGGAGTCACAAGCTTTCTTT.